These 28 T cell receptor beta chains originate from one sample sequenced in a study of T-cell memory formation after mild COVID-19. TCRdb re-analysed the 5' RACE reads in MiXCR, keeping a single row per CDR3 protein. The sample lists around 300,000 distinct CDR3 sequences, approximately 19% occurring once. The sequenced material came from PBMCs or a T cell subset sorted from them (not recorded which). These receptors came from a young man who had mild COVID-19 (a few samples of this study predate the infection). Cell type and time point are not known.

The chain joins TRBV29-1 to TRBJ2-4, with D perhaps given as TRBD1 or TRBD2 (5 bases each). CDR3 length: 14 residues. Trimming shortened V by 4 bases and J by 5 bases, and 15 bases separated the two germline ends. Germline V gives CDR1 SQVTM, CDR2 ANQGSEA. CDR3 nucleotides: TGCAGCGTTGTTTCGGGGTGGGGCCAAAACATTCAGTACTTC. It encodes CSVVSGWGQNIQYF.

The rearrangement joins TRBV6-1 to TRBJ2-1; no reliable D call. V was shortened by 10 bases and J by 0 bases, with 16 bases between the two germline ends. Germline V CDR1 and CDR2: MNHNS, SASEGT. This CDR3 is built from 15 residues. The CDR3 bases are TGTGCCACCAATCTGGACGGACGCTCCTACAATGAGCAGTTCTTC. It yields the protein CATNLDGRSYNEQFF.

The DNA of the CDR3 is TGTGCCAGCACCCCGACGGGACGCCGGTCGGCAGAGACCCAGTACTTC. Its protein is CASTPTGRRSAETQYF. The V call is TRBV5-8, the J call TRBJ2-5, with D perhaps given as TRBD1 or TRBD2 (5 bases each). Trimming shortened V by 6 bases and J by 4 bases, and 22 bases separated the two germline ends. The CDR3 is 16 residues long. CDR1 and CDR2 (germline): SGHTS, YDEGEE. The full variable domain, rest sourced from reference TRBV5-8 and TRBJ2-5, is EAGVTQSPTHLIKTRGQQATLRCSPISGHTSVYWYQQALGLGLQFLLWYDEGEERNRGNFPPRFSGRQFPNYSSELNVNALELEDSALYLCASTPTGRRSAETQYFGPGTRLLVL.

In this sample, this clonotype turned up a few times. The V gene is TRBV27, the J gene TRBJ2-7; 9 bases fit TRBD1. Germline V CDR1 and CDR2: MNHEY, SMNVEV (reference sequence). V shed 4 bases, J shed 6 bases, and the junction held 10 bases outside the gene matches. The CDR3 is 15 residues long. The CDR3: CASSWGTGTGSEQYF. Here the CDR3 DNA reads TGTGCCAGCAGTTGGGGTACCGGGACAGGGTCCGAGCAGTACTTC.

The gene calls are TRBV29-1 and TRBJ1-5, with a tentative D call TRBD1 (5 bases). The CDR3 consists of 12 residues. V dropped 4 bases and J dropped 7 bases, with 11 bases sitting between them. Germline-derived CDR1 and CDR2 are SQVTM and ANQGSEA. CDR3 protein: CSVGIGGQPQHF. CDR3 in DNA: TGCAGCGTTGGGATCGGGGGGCAGCCCCAGCATTTT.

V usage is TRBV20-1 and J usage is TRBJ1-2; D remains ambiguous. V shed 0 bases and J shed 8 bases, with 13 bases lying between them. The CDR3 is 13 amino acids. Germline CDR1 and CDR2: DFQATT and SNEGSKA (reference sequence). This CDR3 is CSARDGPYSGYTF. DNA for the CDR3: TGCAGTGCTAGAGATGGTCCCTACTCCGGCTACACCTTC.

The V call is TRBV5-1, the J call TRBJ1-1; D is unclear. The CDR3 length is 14 residues. Per germline, CDR1 SGHRS and CDR2 YFSETQ. V was pared by 0 bases and J by 1 base, with 7 bases between. The CDR3, as DNA: TGCGCCAGCAGCTTGGAGGTAGGGAACACTGAAGCTTTCTTT. As protein: CASSLEVGNTEAFF.

J is TRBJ2-5 and V is TRBV4-2; 10 nucleotides line up with TRBD1. This CDR3 spans 17 amino acids. The trim removed 5 bases at V and 3 bases at J, leaving 12 bases unmatched. CDR1 LGHNA and CDR2 YNFKEQ come from the germline V gene. The CDR3, as DNA: TGTGCCAGCAGCGCGCGGGACAGGGGAATTATAAAAGAGACCCAGTACTTC. Amino acid sequence: CASSARDRGIIKETQYF.

Only a few counts were recorded for this clonotype. The CDR3 nucleotides are TGTGCCAGCAGCCCCATCTACGCAACTAATGAAAAACTGTTTTTT. Its translation is CASSPIYATNEKLFF. The gene calls are TRBV7-6 and TRBJ1-4; no definite D call. V was cut by 5 bases and J by 0 bases, with 10 bases left in between. CDR1 is SGHVS and CDR2 is FNYEAQ in the germline V gene. The CDR3 extends over 15 amino acids.

The sample holds a few counts of this clonotype. This sequence joins TRBV20-1 and TRBJ2-1; 9 nucleotides line up with TRBD1. The CDR3 totals 13 residues. The germline CDR1 and CDR2 sequences are DFQATT and SNEGSKA (reference sequence). Trimming took 6 bases from V and 6 from J; bases not matched to a gene: 6. In DNA form, the CDR3 reads TGCAGTGCCGGGACAGGGAGGGGCAATGAGCAGTTCTTC. Residues: CSAGTGRGNEQFF.

The V call is TRBV7-2, the J call TRBJ1-5, with unresolved D. Germline CDR1 is SGHTA and CDR2 is FQGNSA. The CDR3 contains 13 residues. Trimming stripped 5 bases from V and 11 bases from J, with 16 bases between. The CDR3 nucleotides read TGTGCCAGCAGCAATGACGGGTCGGGGACCCAGCATTTT. It yields the protein CASSNDGSGTQHF.

The chain uses TRBV7-9 and TRBJ1-1; a weak D match, TRBD1 (6 bases). There are 15 residues in the CDR3. Per germline, CDR1 SEHNR and CDR2 FQNEAQ (reference sequence). The germline V and J ends were trimmed by 0 bases and 6 bases, with 14 bases remaining between them. CDR3 sequence: CASSLASGGLSEAFF. The DNA of the CDR3 is TGTGCCAGCAGCTTAGCGTCCGGGGGCTTATCTGAAGCTTTCTTT. Supplemented by reference TRBV7-9 and TRBJ1-1, the full variable domain reads DTGVSQNPRHKITKRGQNVTFRCDPISEHNRLYWYRQTLGQGPEFLTYFQNEAQLEKSRLLSDRFSAERPKGSFSTLEIQRTEQGDSAMYLCASSLASGGLSEAFFGQGTRLTVV.

This clonotype was observed a handful of times. The chain recombines TRBV6-2 or TRBV6-3 with TRBJ1-5, with no clear D. Germline assignment: CDR1 MNHEY and CDR2 SVGEGT. The CDR3 runs 14 residues. The ends were cut back, 6 bases at V and 6 bases at J, with 15 bases in the middle. Written as DNA, the CDR3 is TGTGCCAGCAGCCCCGGACTCTTGGCTCAGCCCCAGCATTTT. This gives the protein CASSPGLLAQPQHF.

The chain joins TRBV18 to TRBJ1-2, with D tentatively TRBD1 (6 bases). Germline V gene sequence: CDR1 KGHSH, CDR2 LQKENI. Between the trimmed V and J ends, which lost 0 bases and 4 bases, there was a span of 9 bases. The CDR3 contains 14 residues. CDR3 sequence: CASSPPGGPYGYTF. The CDR3 DNA reads as TGTGCCAGCTCACCACCTGGGGGGCCCTATGGCTACACCTTC. The variable domain in full, completed from reference TRBV18 and TRBJ1-2, reads NAGVMQNPRHLVRRRGQEARLRCSPMKGHSHVYWYRQLPEEGLKFMVYLQKENIIDESGMPKERFSAEFPKEGPSILRIQQVVRGDSAAYFCASSPPGGPYGYTFGSGTRLTVV.

This clonotype came up a few times. The chain joins TRBV4-1 to TRBJ2-2, with no clear D. V lost 0 bases to trimming and J lost 6 bases, with 11 bases between them. Germline V CDR1 and CDR2: MGHRA, YSYEKL. The CDR3 length is 15 residues. This CDR3 reads CASSQEEWLAGELFF. The CDR3 nucleotides are TGCGCCAGCAGCCAAGAAGAATGGTTGGCCGGGGAGCTGTTTTTT.

J is TRBJ2-1 and V is TRBV4-3; D might be TRBD2 (5 bases). The CDR3 length is 15 residues. V lost 0 bases to trimming and J lost 8 bases, with 14 bases between them. Germline loops: CDR1 LGHNA, CDR2 YSLEER. Written as DNA, the CDR3 is TGCGCCAGCAGCCAAGAGATCGGCCTGAGGGATGAGCAGTTCTTC. This codes for CASSQEIGLRDEQFF.

The J gene is TRBJ2-7, the V gene TRBV4-2; 8 bases line up with TRBD2. Trimming removed 1 base from V and 2 bases from J; junction bases left unmatched: 4. The germline gives CDR1 LGHNA, CDR2 YNFKEQ. The CDR3 length is 15 residues. CDR3 in amino acids: CASSQVAGGAYEQYF. As DNA, the CDR3 is TGTGCCAGCAGCCAAGTCGCCGGGGGGGCCTACGAGCAGTACTTC.

This clonotype occurred a few times. The chain employs TRBV12-3 or TRBV12-4 and TRBJ2-5; 8 positions match TRBD2. The CDR3 totals 14 residues. V lost 3 bases, J lost 2 bases, and 2 bases stayed unmatched. The CDR3 DNA reads as TGTGCCAGCAGTTTTACGGGGGGGCAAGAGACCCAGTACTTC. Translation gives CASSFTGGQETQYF.

In its sample, this clonotype was seen a few times. J is TRBJ1-1 and V is TRBV6-6, with 7 bases lining up with TRBD1. In germline, CDR1 is MNHNY, CDR2 SVGAGI (reference sequence). Unmatched junction bases numbered 20, after V lost 6 bases and J lost 4 bases. This CDR3 is 18 amino acids long. The DNA of the CDR3 is TGTGCCAGCAGAGCAAGGTTCCAACAGGGGATCGGAGTCACTGAAGCTTTCTTT. Protein sequence: CASRARFQQGIGVTEAFF.

The rearrangement joins TRBV5-1 to TRBJ2-5, with D perhaps TRBD2 (6 bases). This CDR3 is built from 15 residues. Trimming pared 0 bases from V and 2 bases from J, leaving 11 bases between. CDR1 is SGHRS and CDR2 is YFSETQ in the germline V gene. This CDR3 is CASSLAAGRQETQYF. The CDR3 coding sequence is TGCGCCAGCAGCTTGGCTGCGGGGCGTCAAGAGACCCAGTACTTC.

This chain joins TRBV7-2 and TRBJ2-1; 7 bases are a match to TRBD2. Germline-derived CDR1 and CDR2 are SGHTA and FQGNSA. With V trimmed by 5 bases and J by 9 bases, 4 bases remained unmatched. There are 12 residues in the CDR3. The CDR3 sequence: CASSGRVAEQFF. The CDR3 DNA follows: TGTGCCAGCAGCGGGAGGGTTGCTGAGCAGTTCTTC.

Only a few counts were recorded for this clonotype. The chain has TRBV5-1 and TRBJ1-1; weak D call: TRBD1 (5 bases). This CDR3 spans 15 amino acids. Trimming left V 4 bases short and J 4 bases short, with 17 bases between. Looked up from germline, CDR1 is SGHRS and CDR2 is YFSETQ. DNA for the CDR3: TGCGCCAGCAGCCCGCGCCGCGGGGGGACCACTGAAGCTTTCTTT. Translating it yields CASSPRRGGTTEAFF.

The CDR3 loop reads CASGPVGETQYF. In DNA form, the CDR3 reads TGTGCCAGCGGGCCGGTGGGGGAGACCCAGTACTTC. This chain links TRBV7-6 with TRBJ2-5; no firm D call. V gave up 8 bases and J gave up 5 bases, with 12 bases separating them. The CDR3 is 12 amino acids. Germline CDR1 SGHVS, CDR2 FNYEAQ.

The sample holds a few counts of this clonotype. The CDR3 sequence is CAIRPRGGPNTGELFF. The CDR3 DNA reads TGTGCCATCAGGCCCCGCGGGGGTCCGAACACCGGGGAGCTGTTTTTT. The chain joins TRBV10-3 to TRBJ2-2; TRBD2 matches at 7 bases. Trimming cost V 6 bases and J 0 bases; bases outside gene matches: 7. CDR1 and CDR2 (germline): ENHRY, SYGVKD. The CDR3 covers 16 residues.

This clonotype occurred a few times. The V call is TRBV7-8, the J call TRBJ2-3; D not certain. CDR1 is SGHVS and CDR2 is FQNEAQ in the germline V gene. The CDR3 runs 14 residues. Deletions cut 0 bases from V and 2 bases from J, with 6 bases between. CDR3 DNA sequence: TGTGCCAGCAGCTTAGCGAGATACACAGATACGCAGTATTTT. This sequence encodes CASSLARYTDTQYF.

This clonotype was observed a few times. The rearrangement uses TRBV29-1 and TRBJ2-3; 8 positions agree with TRBD1. The junction had 7 bases not matched to a gene; V was cut back by 4 bases and J by 4 bases. This CDR3 comprises 14 residues. Germline CDR1 reads SQVTM; CDR2 reads ANQGSEA. The CDR3 DNA is TGCAGCGTTGTCCCAGGGGGCGCGTCAGATACGCAGTATTTT. It encodes CSVVPGGASDTQYF.

This clonotype was seen a few times. The chain is built from TRBV4-3 and TRBJ1-4; D unresolved. This CDR3 region has 14 residues. Germline assignment: CDR1 LGHNA and CDR2 YSLEER. V was shortened by 3 bases and J by 6 bases, with 11 bases between the two germline ends. The CDR3 is CASSHIGKDEKLFF. The CDR3 bases are TGCGCCAGCAGCCATATCGGGAAAGATGAAAAACTGTTTTTT.

V gene TRBV7-8 combines with J gene TRBJ2-1; 11 bases agree with TRBD2. Germline CDR1 reads SGHVS; CDR2 reads FQNEAQ. J gave up 6 bases and V 2 bases, and 6 bases lay outside the gene matches. This CDR3 has 16 residues. Written as DNA, the CDR3 is TGTGCCAGCAGCTTAAATAGCGGGGGGGCTACCAATGAGCAGTTCTTC. The encoded protein is CASSLNSGGATNEQFF.